The rows below give T cell receptor beta chains drawn from one sample of a study of cytomegalovirus exposure and HLA in healthy donors. Here immunoSEQ multiplex PCR was the method, and the copy in TCRdb shows in-frame clones only, minus some. The repertoire includes roughly 100,000 clones, about 80% of them detected once, and around 2.1% sits in the top ten. Sequenced input: PBMCs. These TCRs come from a man in his thirties or forties in good health and CMV-seronegative. Each CDR3 is given with its conserved first and last residue. The D gene is left open where the match is weak. Clone size is shown for a subset of rows, as once, few, many or a class of expanded clone.

CASSPTGGPDTQYF,TGTGCCAGCAGTCCGACAGGGGGCCCAGATACGCAGTATTTT,few,TRBV7-3,TRBD1,TRBJ2-3
CASSLGTGGISGNQPQHF,TGTGCCAGCAGCCTCGGGACAGGGGGCATCAGTGGCAATCAGCCCCAGCATTTT,.,TRBV7-6,TRBD1,TRBJ1-5
CASTSPGIFVSPLHF,TGTGCCAGCACGTCCCCAGGGATCTTCGTATCACCCCTCCACTTT,.,TRBV7-2,.,TRBJ1-6
CASSYGQGFSYEQYF,TGTGCCAGCAGTTACGGACAGGGTTTCTCCTACGAGCAGTACTTC,.,TRBV6-5,TRBD1,TRBJ2-7
CASSVGAGEGETQYF,TGTGCCAGCAGCGTCGGGGCAGGGGAAGGTGAGACCCAGTACTTC,.,TRBV9,.,TRBJ2-5
CASSSYPSGGSGDTQYF,TGTGCCAGCTCGTCATACCCTAGCGGGGGTTCGGGAGATACGCAGTATTTT,.,TRBV6-4,TRBD2,TRBJ2-3
CASSLYESGANVLTF,TGTGCCAGCAGTTTATATGAGTCTGGGGCCAACGTCCTGACTTTC,few,TRBV27,.,TRBJ2-6
CASSSNSLSDTFRNTIYF,TGCGCCAGCAGCTCCAACTCCCTATCGGACACTTTTAGAAACACCATATATTTT,.,TRBV5-1,.,TRBJ1-3
CASRGAGSDNEQFF,TGTGCCAGCCGGGGGGCGGGATCGGACAATGAGCAGTTCTTC,.,TRBV6-5,.,TRBJ2-1
CAWSSLRGYGYTF,TGTGCCTGGAGTTCTTTAAGGGGGTATGGCTACACCTTC,.,TRBV30,.,TRBJ1-2
CASSQDINNEQFF,TGCGCCAGCAGCCAAGACATCAACAATGAGCAGTTCTTC,.,TRBV4-1,.,TRBJ2-1
CSVRWDSQETQYF,TGCAGCGTTAGATGGGACTCCCAAGAGACCCAGTACTTC,.,TRBV29-1,.,TRBJ2-5
CASSQDTYLSEKLFF,TGCGCCAGCAGCCAAGACACCTACCTCTCGGAAAAACTGTTTTTT,.,TRBV4-3,.,TRBJ1-4
CASRAGFGQPQHF,TGTGCCAGCCGAGCAGGGTTCGGGCAGCCCCAGCATTTT,few,TRBV6-1,.,TRBJ1-5
CASSPLGQGGYGYTF,TGTGCCAGCAGCCCTTTGGGACAGGGTGGGTATGGCTACACCTTC,.,TRBV11-2,TRBD1,TRBJ1-2
CASSHRGSPEAFF,TGTGCCAGCAGCCACAGGGGGTCCCCTGAAGCTTTCTTT,.,TRBV7-9,TRBD1,TRBJ1-1
CASSSTHTRPAKNIQYF,TGCGCCAGCAGCTCGACCCACACTAGACCCGCCAAAAACATTCAGTACTTC,.,TRBV4-1,.,TRBJ2-4
CASSEREGGQPQHF,TGTGCCAGCAGTGAACGGGAGGGAGGGCAGCCCCAGCATTTT,.,TRBV6-1,.,TRBJ1-5
CASSRGTGVRYEQYF,TGCGCCAGCAGCAGGGGGACAGGGGTTCGCTACGAGCAGTACTTC,.,TRBV5-1,TRBD1,TRBJ2-7
CASRRENGELFF,TGTGCCAGCCGGAGGGAAAACGGGGAGCTGTTTTTT,few,TRBV6-5,.,TRBJ2-2
CASSFGDGSYNEQFF,TGCGCCAGCAGCTTCGGGGATGGCTCCTACAATGAGCAGTTCTTC,.,TRBV5-1,.,TRBJ2-1
CASSLAFGSTHEQYF,TGTGCCAGCAGCTTAGCGTTTGGTAGTACCCACGAGCAGTACTTC,.,TRBV7-9,.,TRBJ2-7
CASSLSTTNTGELFF,TGTGCCAGCAGTTTGTCAACAACGAACACCGGGGAGCTGTTTTTT,.,TRBV6-5,.,TRBJ2-2
CASSRGTNNYGYTF,TGTGCCAGCAGTCGCGGTACGAATAACTATGGCTACACCTTC,.,TRBV6-5,.,TRBJ1-2
CASSWGGDGSYEQYF,TGCGCCAGCAGCTGGGGAGGGGACGGTTCCTACGAGCAGTACTTC,.,TRBV5-1,TRBD2,TRBJ2-7
CSVPPEIVQPQHF,TGCAGCGTTCCCCCCGAAATAGTTCAGCCCCAGCATTTT,.,TRBV29-1,.,TRBJ1-5
CASSPSAGGPWEQFF,TGCGCCAGCAGCCCCTCGGCGGGAGGGCCTTGGGAGCAGTTCTTC,.,TRBV5-1,TRBD2,TRBJ2-1
CASHQGDSYNEQFF,TGCGCCAGCCATCAGGGCGACTCCTACAATGAGCAGTTCTTC,.,TRBV5-1,.,TRBJ2-1
CASGVGEGPDTQYF,TGTGCCAGCGGGGTGGGGGAGGGCCCAGATACGCAGTATTTT,.,TRBV7-9,TRBD2,TRBJ2-3
CSVGGVSNTGELFF,TGCAGCGTTGGGGGAGTTTCGAACACCGGGGAGCTGTTTTTT,once,TRBV29-1,.,TRBJ2-2
CSVERETANYGYSF,TGCAGCGTTGAAAGAGAAACGGCCAACTATGGCTACTCCTTC,.,TRBV29-1,.,TRBJ1-2
CASRPQGAISYEQYF,TGTGCCAGCAGACCGCAGGGGGCGATCAGCTACGAGCAGTACTTC,.,TRBV28,TRBD1,TRBJ2-7
CASSGSGVLGELFF,TGTGCCAGCAGCGGGAGCGGGGTCCTCGGGGAGCTGTTTTTT,.,TRBV28,TRBD2,TRBJ2-2
CASSFGRQETQYF,TGTGCCAGCAGCTTTGGGCGCCAAGAGACCCAGTACTTC,.,TRBV7-9,.,TRBJ2-5
CASSLADGLSYEQYF,TGTGCCAGCAGCTTAGCTGACGGACTCTCCTACGAGCAGTACTTC,.,TRBV7-2,.,TRBJ2-7
CASSGYQYNEQFF,TGTGCCAGCAGTGGGTACCAGTACAATGAGCAGTTCTTC,.,TRBV2,.,TRBJ2-1
CASSRRQETQYF,TGTGCCAGCAGCCGTCGTCAAGAGACCCAGTACTTC,.,TRBV5-4,.,TRBJ2-5
CASSELGDTYNSPLHF,TGTGCCAGCAGTGAATTGGGGGACACCTATAATTCACCCCTCCACTTT,.,TRBV25-1,.,TRBJ1-6
CASSPGGTAETQYF,TGTGCCAGCTCACCTGGTGGGACTGCAGAGACCCAGTACTTC,.,TRBV18,.,TRBJ2-5
CASSDNRGDEQYF,TGTGCCAGCAGTGATAACCGGGGGGACGAGCAGTACTTC,.,TRBV6-1,TRBD2,TRBJ2-7
CASSTRLVAGDLYEQYF,TGTGCCAGTAGTACGAGACTTGTGGCGGGAGACCTATACGAGCAGTACTTC,few,TRBV19,TRBD2,TRBJ2-7
CASSQVQGTGELFF,TGTGCCAGCAGCCAAGTGCAGGGTACCGGGGAGCTGTTTTTT,.,TRBV4-2,.,TRBJ2-2
CASSPPGGHTATQYF,TGTGCCAGCAGCCCTCCCGGGGGGCACACCGCTACGCAGTATTTT,once,TRBV13,.,TRBJ2-3
CASSLGGGSYNEQFF,TGTGCCAGCAGCTTAGGCGGCGGCTCCTACAATGAGCAGTTCTTC,.,TRBV7-9,.,TRBJ2-1
CASSVRTSGGAHNEQFF,TGTGCCAGCAGCGTAAGGACTAGCGGGGGGGCCCACAATGAGCAGTTCTTC,.,TRBV9,TRBD2,TRBJ2-1
CASSMRSGEQYF,TGCGCCAGCAGCATGCGTTCGGGCGAGCAGTACTTC,.,TRBV5-1,.,TRBJ2-7